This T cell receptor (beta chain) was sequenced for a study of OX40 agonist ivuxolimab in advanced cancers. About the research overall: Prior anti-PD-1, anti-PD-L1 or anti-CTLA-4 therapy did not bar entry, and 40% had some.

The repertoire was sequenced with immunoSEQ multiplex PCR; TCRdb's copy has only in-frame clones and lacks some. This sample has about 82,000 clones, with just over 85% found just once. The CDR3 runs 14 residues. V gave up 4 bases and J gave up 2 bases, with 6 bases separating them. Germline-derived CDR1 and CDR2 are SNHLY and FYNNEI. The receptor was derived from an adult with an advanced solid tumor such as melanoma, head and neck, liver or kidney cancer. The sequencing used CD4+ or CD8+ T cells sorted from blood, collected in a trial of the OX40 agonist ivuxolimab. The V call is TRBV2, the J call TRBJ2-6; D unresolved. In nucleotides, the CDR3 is TGTGCCAGCAGTGCTCGGACTGGGGCCAACGTCCTGACTTTC. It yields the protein CASSARTGANVLTF.